This paragraph reports one T cell receptor (beta chain). Its antigen remains unidentified. Sequence at one end of the junction differs from germline and may be a read error. This record belongs to a study of blood T cells in healthy people across ages (dated by TCRdb to the mid-2010s). Regarding the research as a whole: In model experiments, template switching captured roughly one uniquely barcoded TCR beta cDNA molecule for every two T cells. Using deep sequencing normalized with unique cDNA molecular identifiers, the study measured how TCR beta repertoire diversity changes with age. Donors were grouped into four age groups: young (average roughly 17 years), middle-aged (39), aged (approximately 58) and long-lived (about 82). To avoid experimental bias, donors of different ages were distributed randomly across sequencing lanes. For two donors (one aged 18 to 30 and one aged 80 or older), the study analyzed two additional independent replicas of 1 million unique cDNA reads from the same blood draw. The investigation overall reported the following: Observed TCR beta diversity per million T cells fell roughly linearly with age, and a significant reduction was already apparent by age approximately 41. Compared with the aged group, the long-lived group had more naive CD4+ T cells, fewer expanded clones and increased TCR diversity, suggesting age selection. Estimates of total diversity based on one million sequenced T cells were considered lower bounds and underestimates. The CMV infection status of donors was not known, potentially confounding age-related changes in expanded clonotypes. There was a strong correlation between observed TCR beta diversity and the percentage of naive T cells measured by flow cytometry. Because profiling used bulk unsorted PBMCs, naive and antigen-experienced compartments could not be compared conclusively.

CDR1 and CDR2 (SGHTA, FQGNSA) derive from the germline V gene. Its CDR3 holds 14 amino acids, cysteine through phenylalanine. Only CDR3 DNA is held: 42 bases, read in frame from base 1. Donors were roughly 40 systemically healthy Caucasian individuals from Russia aged 6 to 90 years. Each donor gave approximately 9.3 milliliters of peripheral blood, collected into EDTA-treated Vacutainer tubes. PBMCs were isolated by Ficoll-Paque density-gradient centrifugation, with at least 7 million obtained per sample. Total RNA, at least 5 micrograms per sample, was extracted from PBMCs with Trizol reagent. For every donor, flow cytometry on a PBMC aliquot measured the percentage of naive CD45RAhigh/CD27high T cells. The library was made by 5' RACE. TCRdb names Illumina HiSeq 2500 as the instrument used. A second PCR of roughly 6 to 11 cycles was performed with a sample-barcoded 5' primer and a J-beta primer mix. Each TCR beta cDNA molecule received a unique molecular identifier from a template-switch 5' adaptor carrying 12 random nucleotides. At least 2.5 million CDR3-containing paired-end reads were obtained from each sample. The Mint cDNA synthesis kit, primed by a TRBC-specific oligonucleotide, was used to synthesize first-strand cDNA from all RNA. After uracil-DNA glycosylase treatment, a first 18-cycle PCR used universal primers M1SS and BC2_uni_R on all cDNA. In the authors' own workflow: Each sample was normalized by randomly selecting 1 million high-quality reads, each carrying a distinct molecular identifier. Reads with shared molecular identifiers were discarded instead of being binned into consensus sequences. MiTCR, set to a Q25 quality threshold and the strictest error-elimination algorithm, was used for CDR3 identification, clonotype clustering and error correction. Lower-bound total TCR beta diversity was estimated with a nonparametric unseen species model using Euler transformation. TCRdb trimmed the raw reads at Q25, called clones with MiXCR and kept productive beta chains. Entries are consolidated by CDR3 protein sequence, retaining the most common genes and DNA. The authors' filters were not applied to this entry. The table for this sample lists 1.5 million to 2 million distinct CDR3 sequences; roughly 52% of them were counted only once. The ten largest make up approximately 2% of the sample.

This receptor was identified in a woman aged 40 to 50 in good health. The sample was blood. The chain is assembled from TRBV7-2 and TRBJ1-6; TRBD1 is a possible D gene, resting on 5 matching bases. The CDR3 sequence is CANSFKSGDSPLHF. The DNA sequence is given as TGTGCCAACAGCTTTAAGTCGGGGGATTCACCCCTCCACTTT. With the portions outside the CDR3 filled from the reference TRBV7-2 and TRBJ1-6 genes, the complete variable region becomes GAGVSQSPSNKVTEKGKDVELRCDPISGHTALYWYRQSLGQGLEFLIYFQGNSAPDKSGLPSDRFSAERTGGSVSTLTIQRTQQEDSAVYLCANSFKSGDSPLHFGNGTRLTVT.